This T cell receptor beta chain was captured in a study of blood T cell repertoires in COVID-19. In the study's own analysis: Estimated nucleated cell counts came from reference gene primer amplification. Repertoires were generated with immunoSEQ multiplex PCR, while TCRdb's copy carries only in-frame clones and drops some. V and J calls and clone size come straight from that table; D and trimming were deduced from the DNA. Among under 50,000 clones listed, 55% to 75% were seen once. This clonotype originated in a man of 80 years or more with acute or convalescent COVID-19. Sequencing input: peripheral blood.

CDR3 loop: CASSRTGELFF. DNA for the CDR3: TGTGCCAGCAGTCGCACCGGGGAGCTGTTTTTT. The chain carries TRBV25-1 and TRBJ2-2, with unresolved D. The CDR3 loop spans 11 amino acids. Trimming cost V 5 bases and J 4 bases, with 2 bases left between them. Germline V CDR1 and CDR2: MGHDK, SYGVNS.